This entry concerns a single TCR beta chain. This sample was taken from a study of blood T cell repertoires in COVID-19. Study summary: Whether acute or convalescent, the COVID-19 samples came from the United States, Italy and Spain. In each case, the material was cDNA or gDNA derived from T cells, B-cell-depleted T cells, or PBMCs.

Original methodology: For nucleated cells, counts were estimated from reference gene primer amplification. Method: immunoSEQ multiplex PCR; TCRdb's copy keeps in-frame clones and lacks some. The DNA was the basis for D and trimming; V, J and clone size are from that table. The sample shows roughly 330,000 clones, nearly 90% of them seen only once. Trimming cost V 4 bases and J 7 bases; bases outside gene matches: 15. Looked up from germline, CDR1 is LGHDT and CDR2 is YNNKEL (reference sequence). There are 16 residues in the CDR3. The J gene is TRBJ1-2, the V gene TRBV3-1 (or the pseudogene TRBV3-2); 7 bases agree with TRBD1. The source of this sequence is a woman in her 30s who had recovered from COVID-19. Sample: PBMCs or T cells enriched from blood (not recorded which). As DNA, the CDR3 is TGTGCCAGCAGCCCACAAAGGGCAGACAGGGTTTCTGGCTACACCTTC. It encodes CASSPQRADRVSGYTF.